This record looks at one TCR beta chain sequence and its context. The germline gives CDR1 MNHNS, CDR2 SASEGT. The V and J ends lost 1 base and 5 bases respectively, with 11 bases between them. The CDR3 is 14 amino acids. This record comes from a study of blood T cell repertoires in COVID-19. Study-wide context: In each case, the material was cDNA or gDNA derived from T cells, B-cell-depleted T cells, or PBMCs.

Methods used by the authors: Using reference gene primer amplification, nucleated cell counts were estimated. Method: immunoSEQ multiplex PCR; TCRdb's copy keeps in-frame clones and lacks some. V and J calls and clone size are copied from that table; D and trimming were computed from the DNA. There are some 240,000 clones in the sample; around nine tenths occur only once, and less than 7.5% lies in the top ten. The TCR comes from a man aged 55 to 69 who had recovered from COVID-19. The sample comprised peripheral blood. J is TRBJ2-5 and V is TRBV6-1, with D perhaps matching TRBD1 (5 bases). This CDR3 reads CASSEGRARETQYF. For the CDR3, the DNA is TGTGCCAGCAGTGAAGGCAGGGCACGGGAGACCCAGTACTTC.